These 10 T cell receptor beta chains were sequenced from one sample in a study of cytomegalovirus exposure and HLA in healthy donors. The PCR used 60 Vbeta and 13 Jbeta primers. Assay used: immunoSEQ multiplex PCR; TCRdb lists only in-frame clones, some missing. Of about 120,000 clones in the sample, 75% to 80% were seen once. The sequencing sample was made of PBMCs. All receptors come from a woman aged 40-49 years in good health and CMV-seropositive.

The chain's CDR3 is CASSTPHRDVSETNEKLFF. Here the CDR3 DNA reads TGCGCCAGCAGTACCCCCCACAGGGACGTGAGCGAAACTAATGAAAAACTGTTTTTT. The chain is built from TRBV10-1 and TRBJ1-4, with TRBD1 as a possible D gene (6 bases). In germline, CDR1 is WNHNN, CDR2 SYGVQD (reference sequence). The CDR3 has 19 residues. V lost 5 bases and J 1 base, leaving 23 bases between the germline ends.

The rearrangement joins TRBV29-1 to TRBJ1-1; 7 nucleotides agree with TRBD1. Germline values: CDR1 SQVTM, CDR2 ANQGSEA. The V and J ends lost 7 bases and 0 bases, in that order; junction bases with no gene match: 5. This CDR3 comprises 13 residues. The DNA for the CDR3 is TGCAGCGCGGAGGGACAGATGAACACTGAAGCTTTCTTT. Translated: CSAEGQMNTEAFF.

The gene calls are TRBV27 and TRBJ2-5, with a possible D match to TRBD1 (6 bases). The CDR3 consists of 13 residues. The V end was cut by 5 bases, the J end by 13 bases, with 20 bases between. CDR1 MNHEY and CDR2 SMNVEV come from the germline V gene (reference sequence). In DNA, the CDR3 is TGTGCCAGCAGTCCCAGGGACACTCGATCGCGGTACTTC. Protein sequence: CASSPRDTRSRYF.

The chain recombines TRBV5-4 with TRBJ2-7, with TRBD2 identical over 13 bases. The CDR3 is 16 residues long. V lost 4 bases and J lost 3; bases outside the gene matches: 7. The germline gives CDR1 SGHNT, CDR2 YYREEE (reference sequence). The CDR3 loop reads CASSIRGLAGNYEQYF. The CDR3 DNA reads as TGTGCCAGCAGCATTAGGGGACTAGCGGGAAACTACGAGCAGTACTTC.

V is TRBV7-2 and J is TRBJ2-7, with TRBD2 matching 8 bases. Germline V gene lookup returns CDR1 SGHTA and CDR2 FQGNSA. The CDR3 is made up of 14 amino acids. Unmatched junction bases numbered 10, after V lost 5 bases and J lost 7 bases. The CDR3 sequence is CASSLDFQRGEQYF. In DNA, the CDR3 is TGTGCCAGCAGCCTGGACTTCCAGCGGGGGGAGCAGTACTTC.

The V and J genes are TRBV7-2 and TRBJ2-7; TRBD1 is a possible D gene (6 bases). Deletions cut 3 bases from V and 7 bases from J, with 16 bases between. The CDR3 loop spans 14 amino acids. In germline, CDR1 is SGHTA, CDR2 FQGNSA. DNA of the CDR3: TGTGCCAGCAGCTTGGACAGTGGGGAGAGAGAGCAGTACTTC. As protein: CASSLDSGEREQYF.

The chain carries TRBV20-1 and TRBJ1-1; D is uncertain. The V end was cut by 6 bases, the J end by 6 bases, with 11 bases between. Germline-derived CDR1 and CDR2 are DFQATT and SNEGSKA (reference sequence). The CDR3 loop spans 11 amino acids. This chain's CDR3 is CSAPQRSEAFF. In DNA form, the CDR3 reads TGCAGTGCGCCCCAGAGGTCTGAAGCTTTCTTT.

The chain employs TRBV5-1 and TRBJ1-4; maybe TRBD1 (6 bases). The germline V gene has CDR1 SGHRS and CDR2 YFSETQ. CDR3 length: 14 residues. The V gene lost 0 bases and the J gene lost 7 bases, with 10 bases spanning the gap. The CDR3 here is CASSLGRGAEKLFF. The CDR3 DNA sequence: TGCGCCAGCAGCTTGGGCAGGGGAGCTGAAAAACTGTTTTTT. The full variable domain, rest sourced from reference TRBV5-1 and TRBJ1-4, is KAGVTQTPRYLIKTRGQQVTLSCSPISGHRSVSWYQQTPGQGLQFLFEYFSETQRNKGNFPGRFSGRQFSNSRSEMNVSTLELGDSALYLCASSLGRGAEKLFFGSGTQLSVL.

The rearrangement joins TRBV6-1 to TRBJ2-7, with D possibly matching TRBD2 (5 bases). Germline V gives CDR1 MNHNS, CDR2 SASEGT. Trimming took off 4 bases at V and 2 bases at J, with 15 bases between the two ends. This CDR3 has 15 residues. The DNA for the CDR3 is TGTGCCAGCAGTGTCGGGGTCTTAAGCCCCTACGAGCAGTACTTC. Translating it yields CASSVGVLSPYEQYF.

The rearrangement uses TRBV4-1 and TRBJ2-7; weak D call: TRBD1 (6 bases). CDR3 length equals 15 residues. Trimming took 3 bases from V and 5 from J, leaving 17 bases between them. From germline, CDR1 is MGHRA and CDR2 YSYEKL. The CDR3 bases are TGCGCCAGCAGCCAGATGGGGGCCATCAGCAACGAGCAGTACTTC. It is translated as CASSQMGAISNEQYF.